The clone carrying this T cell receptor (beta chain) appeared many times. The CDR3 is 14 residues long. Germline CDR1 reads MNHNS; CDR2 reads SASEGT. V was shortened by 7 bases and J by 5 bases, with 18 bases between the two germline ends. The data were taken from a study of T-cell reconstitution after alpha-beta-depleted transplantation in children. The library targeted TCRbeta and was prepared with unique molecular identifiers. Each CDR3 protein is one row after TCRdb ran MiXCR on the PCR reads. The data contain roughly 190,000 distinct CDR3 sequences, roughly 15% of them singletons. Source: PBMCs from the stem cell graft donor, taken from the stem cell graft. The origin of this receptor is a human donor who donated a stem cell graft to a child with acute lymphoblastic leukemia. The chain combines TRBV6-1 with TRBJ2-7, with unresolved D. The CDR3 reads CASTYTRTGHEQYF. CDR3 sequence (DNA): TGTGCCAGCACCTACACCCGGACCGGTCACGAGCAGTACTTC.